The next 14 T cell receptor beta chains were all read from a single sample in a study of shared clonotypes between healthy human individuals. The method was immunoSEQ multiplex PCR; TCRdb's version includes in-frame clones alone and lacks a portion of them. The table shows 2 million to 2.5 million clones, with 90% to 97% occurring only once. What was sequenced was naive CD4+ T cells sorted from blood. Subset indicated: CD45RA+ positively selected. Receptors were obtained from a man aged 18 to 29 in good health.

The CDR3 here is CASSKRTVHNEQFF. CDR3 nucleotide sequence: TGTGCCAGCAGCAAAAGGACAGTCCACAATGAGCAGTTCTTC. This chain joins TRBV21-1 and TRBJ2-1; TRBD1 was called by the table and not checked on the DNA. TRBV21-1 counts as a pseudogene. The CDR3 length is 14 residues.

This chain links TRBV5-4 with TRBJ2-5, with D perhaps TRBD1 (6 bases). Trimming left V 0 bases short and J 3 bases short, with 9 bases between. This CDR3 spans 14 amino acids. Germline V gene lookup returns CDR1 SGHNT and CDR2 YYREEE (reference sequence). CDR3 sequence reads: CASSLGAGEETQYF. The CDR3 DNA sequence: TGTGCCAGCAGCTTGGGGGCAGGGGAAGAGACCCAGTACTTC.

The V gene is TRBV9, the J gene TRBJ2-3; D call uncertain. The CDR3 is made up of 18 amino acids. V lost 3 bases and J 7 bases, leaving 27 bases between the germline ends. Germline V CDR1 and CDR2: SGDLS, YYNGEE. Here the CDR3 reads CASSAERFSGPSLNTQYF. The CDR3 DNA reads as TGTGCCAGCAGCGCCGAGAGGTTTTCCGGGCCCAGCCTCAATACGCAGTATTTT.

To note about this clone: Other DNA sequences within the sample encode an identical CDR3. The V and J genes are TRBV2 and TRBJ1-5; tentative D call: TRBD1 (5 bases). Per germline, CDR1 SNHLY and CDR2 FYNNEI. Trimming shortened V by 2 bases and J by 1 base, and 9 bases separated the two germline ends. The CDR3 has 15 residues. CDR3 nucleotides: TGTGCCAGCAGTGAACAGGGTGGCAGCAATCAGCCCCAGCATTTT. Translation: CASSEQGGSNQPQHF.

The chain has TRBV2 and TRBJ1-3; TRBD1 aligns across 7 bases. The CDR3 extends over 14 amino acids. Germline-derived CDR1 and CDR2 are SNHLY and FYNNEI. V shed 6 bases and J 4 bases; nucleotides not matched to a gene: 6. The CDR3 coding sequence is TGTGCCAGCAGGGAGACAGGGCAGGGAAACACCATATATTTT. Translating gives CASRETGQGNTIYF. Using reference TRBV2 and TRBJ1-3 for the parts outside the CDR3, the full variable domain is EPEVTQTPSHQVTQMGQEVILRCVPISNHLYFYWYRQILGQKVEFLVSFYNNEISEKSEIFDDQFSVERPDGSNFTLKIRSTKLEDSAMYFCASRETGQGNTIYFGEGSWLTVV.

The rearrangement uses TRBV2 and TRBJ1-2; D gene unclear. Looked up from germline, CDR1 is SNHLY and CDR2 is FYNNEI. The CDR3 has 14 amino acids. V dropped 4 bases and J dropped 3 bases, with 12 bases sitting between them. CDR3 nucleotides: TGTGCCAGCAGTGCCAGCCGTGTAGACTATGGCTACACCTTC. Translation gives CASSASRVDYGYTF. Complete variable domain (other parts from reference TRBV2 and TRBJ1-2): EPEVTQTPSHQVTQMGQEVILRCVPISNHLYFYWYRQILGQKVEFLVSFYNNEISEKSEIFDDQFSVERPDGSNFTLKIRSTKLEDSAMYFCASSASRVDYGYTFGSGTRLTVV.

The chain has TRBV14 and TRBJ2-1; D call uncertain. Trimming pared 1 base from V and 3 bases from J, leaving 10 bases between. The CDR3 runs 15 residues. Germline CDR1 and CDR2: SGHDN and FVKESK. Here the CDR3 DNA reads TGTGCCAGCAGCCAAGTCCCAGCATACTACAATGAGCAGTTCTTC. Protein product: CASSQVPAYYNEQFF.

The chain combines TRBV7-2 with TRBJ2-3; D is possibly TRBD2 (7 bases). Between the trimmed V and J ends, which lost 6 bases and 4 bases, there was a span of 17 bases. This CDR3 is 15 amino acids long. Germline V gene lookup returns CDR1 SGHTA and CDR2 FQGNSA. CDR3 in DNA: TGTGCCAGCAGTCCCCTCCGGGGGGCGGCAGATACGCAGTATTTT. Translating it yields CASSPLRGAADTQYF.

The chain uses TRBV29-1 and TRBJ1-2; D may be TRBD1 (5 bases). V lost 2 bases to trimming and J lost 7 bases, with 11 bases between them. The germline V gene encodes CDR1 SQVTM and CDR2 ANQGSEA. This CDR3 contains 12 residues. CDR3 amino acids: CSVEYDSFGYTF. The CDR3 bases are TGCAGCGTTGAATATGACAGTTTTGGCTACACCTTC.

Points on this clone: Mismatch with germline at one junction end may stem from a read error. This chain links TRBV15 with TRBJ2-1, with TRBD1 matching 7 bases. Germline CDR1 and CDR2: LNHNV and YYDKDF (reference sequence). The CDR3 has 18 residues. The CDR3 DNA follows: TGTGCCACCAGCAGAGATAAAGGGACAGAGGGCAGGTACAGTGAGCAGTTCTTC. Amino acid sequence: CATSRDKGTEGRYSEQFF.

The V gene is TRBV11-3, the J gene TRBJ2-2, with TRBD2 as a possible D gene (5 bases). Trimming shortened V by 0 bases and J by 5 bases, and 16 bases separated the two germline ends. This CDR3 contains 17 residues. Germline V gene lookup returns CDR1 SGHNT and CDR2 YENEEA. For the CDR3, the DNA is TGTGCCAGCAGCTTAGATCTACTGGGGAGTGGGACCGGGGAGCTGTTTTTT. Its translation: CASSLDLLGSGTGELFF.

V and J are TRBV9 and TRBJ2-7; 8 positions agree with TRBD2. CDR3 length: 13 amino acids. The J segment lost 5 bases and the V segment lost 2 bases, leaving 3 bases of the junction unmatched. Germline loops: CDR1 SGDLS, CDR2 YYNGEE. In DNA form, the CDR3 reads TGTGCCAGCAGCGTGAGCGGGAGCCACGAGCAGTACTTC. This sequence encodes CASSVSGSHEQYF.

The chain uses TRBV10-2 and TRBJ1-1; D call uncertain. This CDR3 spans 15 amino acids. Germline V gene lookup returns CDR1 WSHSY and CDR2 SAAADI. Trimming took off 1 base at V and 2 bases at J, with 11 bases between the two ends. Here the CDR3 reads CASSELGFINTEAFF. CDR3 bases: TGCGCCAGCAGTGAGTTGGGTTTTATTAACACTGAAGCTTTCTTT.

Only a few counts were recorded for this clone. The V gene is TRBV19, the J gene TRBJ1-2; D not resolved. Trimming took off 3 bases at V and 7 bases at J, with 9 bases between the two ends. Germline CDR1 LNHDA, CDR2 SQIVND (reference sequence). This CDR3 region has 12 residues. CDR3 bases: TGTGCCAGTAGTATCTCAGGCTTTGGCTACACCTTC. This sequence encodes CASSISGFGYTF.